The 32 T cell receptor beta chains below come from one sample, sequenced in a study of T cell responses to AZD1222 COVID-19 vaccine. Sequencing was performed with immunoSEQ multiplex PCR; in TCRdb, only in-frame clones are kept and a portion is missing. The sample carries around 110,000 clones, about 90% recorded once. Sequenced here: peripheral blood, sampled 28 days after the second AZD1222 dose. These TCRs come from an adult who received the AZD1222 COVID-19 vaccine.

The genes are TRBV2 and TRBJ1-1; D uncertain. CDR1 is SNHLY and CDR2 is FYNNEI in the germline V gene. CDR3 length: 13 amino acids. V lost 4 bases and J lost 1, with 7 bases in between. The CDR3 here is CASSGLANTEAFF. CDR3 bases: TGTGCCAGCAGTGGATTGGCGAACACTGAAGCTTTCTTT.

This CDR3 reads CASSLTSGNRDTQYF. The CDR3 nucleotides are TGCGCCAGCAGCTTGACTAGCGGGAACAGAGATACGCAGTATTTT. The chain recombines TRBV5-1 with TRBJ2-3; 10 nucleotides align to TRBD2. This CDR3 contains 15 residues. The germline CDR1 and CDR2 sequences are SGHRS and YFSETQ. V lost 1 base to trimming and J lost 5 bases; unmatched junction nucleotides: 4.

The V call is TRBV3-1 (or the pseudogene TRBV3-2), the J call TRBJ1-1; D possibly corresponds to TRBD1 (5 bases). Germline loops: CDR1 LGHDT, CDR2 YNNKEL (reference sequence). CDR3 size: 16 residues. V dropped 2 bases and J dropped 0 bases, with 13 bases sitting between them. The DNA of the CDR3 is TGTGCCAGCAGCCAACCTGGGGCCGAAATGAACACTGAAGCTTTCTTT. Protein sequence: CASSQPGAEMNTEAFF.

The rearrangement uses TRBV4-2 and TRBJ1-5; D gene unclear. This CDR3 spans 13 amino acids. Between the trimmed V and J ends, which lost 0 bases and 7 bases, there was a span of 7 bases. CDR1 and CDR2 from the germline V gene are LGHNA and YNFKEQ. The CDR3 DNA sequence: TGTGCCAGCAGCCAAGACGGGATACAGCCCCAGCATTTT. Protein sequence: CASSQDGIQPQHF.

V gene TRBV5-7 combines with J gene TRBJ2-4, with 7 bases lining up with TRBD1. TRBV5-7 is sorted into the ORF group, with uncertain function. The CDR3 covers 17 residues. V lost 2 bases and J lost 0; bases outside the gene matches: 8. The CDR3 nucleotides are TGTGCCAGCAGCTTCCCGGGACAGAGTATAGCCAAAAACATTCAGTACTTC. Encoded protein: CASSFPGQSIAKNIQYF.

This clone has only one observation. The chain joins TRBV15 to TRBJ1-2; 9 bases are a match to TRBD1. Germline trimming cut 3 bases from V and 5 bases from J; bases unmatched to any gene: 7. Germline CDR1 LNHNV, CDR2 YYDKDF (reference sequence). This CDR3 contains 15 residues. The CDR3 DNA is TGTGCCACCAGCAGGGATAGGGACAGGGTTTATGGCTACACCTTC. Translation: CATSRDRDRVYGYTF. The variable domain in full, with the rest retrieved from reference TRBV15 and TRBJ1-2, is DAMVIQNPRYQVTQFGKPVTLSCSQTLNHNVMYWYQQKSSQAPKLLFHYYDKDFNNEADTPDNFQSRRPNTSFCFLDIRSPGLGDTAMYLCATSRDRDRVYGYTFGSGTRLTVV.

J is TRBJ1-4 and V is TRBV5-1; D is unresolved. The germline V gene has CDR1 SGHRS and CDR2 YFSETQ. The CDR3 spans 13 residues. V shed 0 bases and J shed 5 bases, with 5 bases lying between them. Here the CDR3 reads CASSLGINEKLFF. In DNA, the CDR3 is TGCGCCAGCAGCTTGGGCATAAATGAAAAACTGTTTTTT.

V gene TRBV10-1 combines with J gene TRBJ2-3; a possible D gene is TRBD1 (5 bases). Trimming pared 5 bases from V and 3 bases from J, leaving 15 bases between. There are 15 residues in the CDR3. Germline V lookup: CDR1 WNHNN, CDR2 SYGVQD (reference sequence). CDR3 in DNA: TGCGCCAGCAGTAGGACAAAAGGAGATACAGATACGCAGTATTTT. It codes for CASSRTKGDTDTQYF.

The chain carries TRBV6-1 and TRBJ1-5, with a tentative D call TRBD1 (5 bases). Germline assignment: CDR1 MNHNS and CDR2 SASEGT. The CDR3 sequence is 17 residues long. V gave up 2 bases and J gave up 6 bases, with 20 bases separating them. CDR3 protein: CASSENKRDLSGQPQHF. CDR3 nucleotide sequence: TGTGCCAGCAGTGAAAATAAACGGGACCTAAGTGGTCAGCCCCAGCATTTT.

The V and J genes are TRBV5-1 and TRBJ1-2, with TRBD1 matching over 8 bases. The germline gives CDR1 SGHRS, CDR2 YFSETQ. CDR3 length equals 17 residues. V gave up 0 bases and J gave up 5 bases; unmatched junction bases: 12. The chain's CDR3 is CASSLAPSPGTGYGYTF. The CDR3 bases are TGCGCCAGCAGCTTGGCACCATCTCCCGGGACAGGATATGGCTACACCTTC.

This sequence joins TRBV7-9 and TRBJ1-4; D unresolved. The CDR3 is made up of 13 amino acids. Germline values: CDR1 SEHNR, CDR2 FQNEAQ (reference sequence). V lost 10 bases and J 13 bases, leaving 22 bases between the germline ends. The CDR3 coding sequence is TGTGCCATCCCTAGGGCGGGCACAGTTGGACTGTTTTTT. Its translation: CAIPRAGTVGLFF.

The chain links TRBV24-1 to TRBJ2-1, with TRBD1 matching 7 bases. The germline gives CDR1 KGHDR, CDR2 SFDVKD. The CDR3 contains 15 residues. Losses at the gene ends were 4 bases for V and 7 bases for J; bases not matched to a gene: 9. The CDR3 region is CATSELTGSANEQFF. The DNA for the CDR3 is TGTGCCACCAGTGAGTTGACAGGGAGTGCGAATGAGCAGTTCTTC.

The chain joins TRBV18 to TRBJ1-5; the match to TRBD1 covers 9 bases. Looked up from germline, CDR1 is KGHSH and CDR2 is LQKENI. CDR3 length: 14 residues. The J segment lost 5 bases and the V segment lost 3 bases, leaving 2 bases of the junction unmatched. In DNA form, the CDR3 reads TGTGCCAGCTCACCGGACAGGGGATATCAGCCCCAGCATTTT. As protein: CASSPDRGYQPQHF.

This chain's CDR3 is CASSDSGQESNEQFF. The CDR3 DNA follows: TGTGCCAGCAGTGACTCAGGACAGGAGTCCAATGAGCAGTTCTTC. This chain connects TRBV6-4 to TRBJ2-1; 7 bases fit TRBD1. J was trimmed by 6 bases and V by 0 bases; bases with no gene match: 5. The CDR3 spans 15 residues. Germline V gene data show CDR1 as MRHNA and CDR2 as SNTAGT.

The CDR3 DNA is TGTGCCTGGAGTGTAAGTGAGGAGACCCAGTACTTC. Translating it yields CAWSVSEETQYF. The chain carries TRBV30 and TRBJ2-5; D not certain. Trimming shortened V by 0 bases and J by 5 bases, and 7 bases separated the two germline ends. The CDR3 totals 12 residues. Germline V lookup: CDR1 GTSNPN, CDR2 SVGIG (reference sequence).

This chain joins TRBV7-2 and TRBJ1-6, with D possibly matching TRBD1 (6 bases). Per germline, CDR1 SGHTA and CDR2 FQGNSA. V shed 5 bases and J shed 6 bases, with 14 bases lying between them. This CDR3 spans 15 amino acids. The CDR3 DNA sequence: TGTGCCAGCAGCCCAACTCAACAGGGTAATTCACCCCTCCACTTT. As protein: CASSPTQQGNSPLHF.

This rearrangement joins TRBV21-1 to TRBJ1-2; the table's TRBD1 call for D was not verified on the DNA. TRBV21-1 is labeled a pseudogene. The CDR3 sequence is 10 residues long. CDR3 bases: TGTGCCAGGCAGTGGTATGGCTACACCTTC. Its protein is CARQWYGYTF.

The chain employs TRBV27 and TRBJ1-1; D is unresolved. The CDR3 sequence is 13 residues long. Germline V gene data show CDR1 as MNHEY and CDR2 as SMNVEV (reference sequence). Trimming shortened V by 0 bases and J by 2 bases, and 4 bases separated the two germline ends. The chain's CDR3 is CASSLSENTEAFF. CDR3 in DNA: TGTGCCAGCAGTTTATCGGAAAACACTGAAGCTTTCTTT.

In this sample, this clone turned up once. This chain links TRBV18 with TRBJ2-7; TRBD1 agrees at 7 bases. The V gene end was trimmed by 2 bases and the J gene end by 2 bases; junction bases not matched to a gene: 3. This CDR3 comprises 14 residues. The germline V gene encodes CDR1 KGHSH and CDR2 LQKENI. The CDR3 bases are TGTGCCAGCTCACCAGGGACAGAGGCCTACGAGCAGTACTTC. Its protein is CASSPGTEAYEQYF.

As DNA, the CDR3 is TGCGCCAGCAGCCAACCGAGGACTAGCGGGAGTCTCCATCTTGAGCAGTTCTTC. The encoded protein is CASSQPRTSGSLHLEQFF. The rearrangement uses TRBV4-1 and TRBJ2-1; TRBD2 agrees at 13 bases. Germline loops: CDR1 MGHRA, CDR2 YSYEKL. Germline trimming cut 2 bases from V and 9 bases from J; bases unmatched to any gene: 13. This CDR3 region has 18 residues.

This clone appeared a single time. The V call is TRBV27, the J call TRBJ2-1, with 14 bases fitting TRBD2. Unmatched junction bases numbered 9, after V lost 5 bases and J lost 0 bases. Germline V CDR1 and CDR2: MNHEY, SMNVEV (reference sequence). CDR3 length equals 19 residues. The DNA for the CDR3 is TGTGCCAGCAGTCCATGGACTAGCGGGAGGCCACGCTCCTACAATGAGCAGTTCTTC. This encodes CASSPWTSGRPRSYNEQFF.

The V gene is TRBV27, the J gene TRBJ2-2, with 9 bases aligning to TRBD2. Germline CDR1 and CDR2: MNHEY and SMNVEV (reference sequence). The CDR3 consists of 17 residues. The V gene end was trimmed by 5 bases and the J gene end by 2 bases; junction bases not matched to a gene: 9. Here the CDR3 DNA reads TGTGCCAGCAGTAGACCGGGACTAGCCCTTAACACCGGGGAGCTGTTTTTT. This encodes CASSRPGLALNTGELFF.

The rearrangement links TRBV28 to TRBJ2-7; 8 nucleotides line up with TRBD1. The germline gives CDR1 MDHEN, CDR2 SYDVKM. CDR3 length equals 16 residues. Germline trimming cut 5 bases from V and 4 bases from J; bases unmatched to any gene: 13. The CDR3, as DNA: TGTGCCAGCAGTCCCTTGTCTCAGGACAGGGCTTACGAGCAGTACTTC. Its translation is CASSPLSQDRAYEQYF.

V usage is TRBV7-3 and J usage is TRBJ2-2; D perhaps matches TRBD1 (6 bases). This CDR3 contains 13 residues. V gave up 4 bases and J gave up 5 bases, with 8 bases separating them. Germline V gene lookup returns CDR1 SGHTA and CDR2 FQGTGA. The CDR3 nucleotides are TGTGCCAGCAGCTCTGGACAGACCGGGGAGCTGTTTTTT. This translates into CASSSGQTGELFF.

This chain links TRBV27 with TRBJ1-1, with a possible D match to TRBD1 (6 bases). CDR1 and CDR2 (germline): MNHEY, SMNVEV (reference sequence). The CDR3 runs 12 residues. The V gene lost 4 bases and the J gene lost 7 bases, with 10 bases spanning the gap. As DNA, the CDR3 is TGTGCCAGCAGTTCAGGGGCCCTTGAAGCTTTCTTT. As protein: CASSSGALEAFF.

This clone came up a few times. CDR3 region: CATISSGNTIYF. The CDR3 nucleotides are TGTGCCACAATTAGCTCTGGAAACACCATATATTTT. The chain has TRBV19 and TRBJ1-3; D gene ambiguous. Trimming shortened V by 10 bases and J by 0 bases, and 7 bases separated the two germline ends. Germline CDR1 and CDR2: LNHDA and SQIVND (reference sequence). CDR3 length: 12 residues.

In nucleotides, the CDR3 is TGCGCCAGCAGCCAGAACCCAGGGAGGGAACAAGAGACCCAGTACTTC. Translating it yields CASSQNPGREQETQYF. The rearrangement uses TRBV4-1 and TRBJ2-5, with TRBD2 identical over 7 bases. The junction had 9 bases not matched to a gene; V was cut back by 3 bases and J by 2 bases. The CDR3 has 16 residues. Germline V lookup: CDR1 MGHRA, CDR2 YSYEKL.

The V gene is TRBV5-6, the J gene TRBJ2-7, with D possibly TRBD2 on 7 matching bases. The CDR3 has 15 amino acids. V was trimmed by 5 bases and J by 2 bases, leaving 17 bases between them. Germline CDR1 and CDR2: SGHDT and YYEEEE. As DNA, the CDR3 is TGTGCCAGCAGACCTGGGGGCGGGAGAGCCTACGAGCAGTACTTC. Its translation is CASRPGGGRAYEQYF.

This clone was detected once. This chain uses TRBV7-2 with TRBJ1-5; 10 nucleotides align to TRBD1. Germline CDR1 SGHTA, CDR2 FQGNSA. V gave up 5 bases and J gave up 6 bases; unmatched junction bases: 7. CDR3 length: 15 amino acids. The CDR3 DNA is TGTGCCAGCAGCCCCGGGACAGGGGTAAGTCAGCCCCAGCATTTT. Residues: CASSPGTGVSQPQHF.

The V and J genes are TRBV15 and TRBJ2-7; D unclear. V lost 0 bases to trimming and J lost 5 bases, with 8 bases between them. The CDR3 loop spans 13 amino acids. The germline CDR1 and CDR2 sequences are LNHNV and YYDKDF (reference sequence). The CDR3 spells CATSRDNPDEQYF. CDR3 bases: TGTGCCACCAGCAGAGATAACCCTGACGAGCAGTACTTC.

This sequence joins TRBV30 and TRBJ1-1, with D tentatively TRBD1 (5 bases). The CDR3 sequence is 15 residues long. CDR1 is GTSNPN and CDR2 is SVGIG in the germline V gene (reference sequence). Trimming took off 1 base at V and 3 bases at J, with 15 bases between the two ends. CDR3 amino acids: CAWSGSGTPYTEAFF. Written as DNA, the CDR3 is TGTGCCTGGAGTGGTTCAGGGACCCCCTACACTGAAGCTTTCTTT.

The chain carries TRBV2 and TRBJ1-5; a weak D match, TRBD1 (5 bases). The CDR3 length is 13 residues. Germline lookup yields CDR1 SNHLY and CDR2 FYNNEI. The V gene lost 11 bases and the J gene lost 0 bases, with 11 bases spanning the gap. CDR3 nucleotides: TGTGCCGGAAAGGACAATAGCAATCAGCCCCAGCATTTT. It translates to CAGKDNSNQPQHF.